The rows below give T cell receptor beta chains drawn from one sample of a study of T cell clonotyping in hematopoietic cell transplantation. Repertoires were generated with immunoSEQ multiplex PCR, while TCRdb's copy carries only in-frame clones and drops some. The sample holds approximately 75,000 clones, approximately 94% seen once. Sequencing was carried out using peripheral blood mononuclear cells. Source of these receptors: a man in his forties or fifties in good health. Some clones in this sample may be carry-over from other donors' samples. Both conserved end residues are part of each CDR3. Fields, in order: CDR3 DNA, CDR3 protein, clone size, J gene, D gene, V gene. A D gene is named only where the DNA matches it firmly. The size entry is marked missing in some rows and otherwise reads once, few, many or a size class.

TGTGCCAGCAGTTATTCAGCGGGACGACCCTACAATGAGCAGTTCTTC	CASSYSAGRPYNEQFF	-	TRBJ2-1	TRBD2	TRBV6-5
TGTGCCAGTAGTCCCGACAACATTGGGACTGAAGCTTTCTTT	CASSPDNIGTEAFF	-	TRBJ1-1	-	TRBV19
TGTGCCAGCAAGGGAAGAAGCACAGATACGCAGTATTTT	CASKGRSTDTQYF	once	TRBJ2-3	-	TRBV2
TGTGCCTCCTCGGACAGATCAAATGAAAAACTGTTTTTT	CASSDRSNEKLFF	-	TRBJ1-4	-	TRBV2
TGTGCCAGCAGCTTGGCATCCCATGAGCAGTTCTTC	CASSLASHEQFF	-	TRBJ2-1	-	TRBV7-2
TGTGCCAGCAGAGACGGGGGAACCTACTACGAGCAGTACTTC	CASRDGGTYYEQYF	-	TRBJ2-7	-	TRBV28
TGTGCCACCATCCGAGTGCAGAACACTGAAGCTTTCTTT	CATIRVQNTEAFF	-	TRBJ1-1	-	TRBV27
TGTGCCAGTGGATCGGCAGGGGGAATCTTTTGGAACACTGAAGCTTTCTTT	CASGSAGGIFWNTEAFF	-	TRBJ1-1	TRBD1	TRBV19
TGTGCCAGCAGTTTACAGATTAAGAACACTGAAGCTTTCTTT	CASSLQIKNTEAFF	-	TRBJ1-1	-	TRBV2
TGTGCCAGCAGCGTCCTCCCGAGGGGAGAGACCCAGTACTTC	CASSVLPRGETQYF	few	TRBJ2-5	-	TRBV9
TGTGCCAGCAGTGCCGAGGACAGGACTATCTCCTACGAGCAGTACTTC	CASSAEDRTISYEQYF	-	TRBJ2-7	-	TRBV2
TGTGCCAGCAGCTTAGGGGTCGGGACCTACGAGCAGTACTTC	CASSLGVGTYEQYF	-	TRBJ2-7	-	TRBV7-2
TGTGCCAGCAGCTTTTCGGAGAACACTGAAGCTTTCTTT	CASSFSENTEAFF	-	TRBJ1-1	-	TRBV5-6
TGTGCCAGCAGTGAACGGTACTGGGAGAGTAACTATGGCTACACCTTC	CASSERYWESNYGYTF	-	TRBJ1-2	-	TRBV6-1
TGTGCCAGCAGCCAAGATACAACAGGGATCTCCGAGCAGTACTTC	CASSQDTTGISEQYF	-	TRBJ2-7	-	TRBV4-2
TGTGCCAGCAGTTTACCGGGTATTGGGCAGTACTTC	CASSLPGIGQYF	-	TRBJ2-7	-	TRBV28
TGTGCCAGCAGTTTCAACAGGGGGCGCGATGGCTACACCTTC	CASSFNRGRDGYTF	-	TRBJ1-2	TRBD1	TRBV6-1
TGTGCCAGCAGTCCCGGGACAGCCGCCCGTGGAAAACTGTTTTTT	CASSPGTAARGKLFF	once	TRBJ1-4	TRBD1	TRBV28
TGCGCCAGCAGCCAAGATCCGACAGGGGAATCTGGAAACACCATATATTTT	CASSQDPTGESGNTIYF	-	TRBJ1-3	TRBD1	TRBV4-1
TGCGCCAGCAGCCAAGTGTCGAGCGGGAGCTCCTACGAGCAGTACTTC	CASSQVSSGSSYEQYF	-	TRBJ2-7	TRBD2	TRBV4-1
TGTGCCAGCAGCAACGCAGTCGGCTACGAGCAGTACTTC	CASSNAVGYEQYF	-	TRBJ2-7	-	TRBV6-5
TGCGCCAGCAGCTTGGTGGTCGGACAGAACGATGAAGCTTTCTTT	CASSLVVGQNDEAFF	-	TRBJ1-1	-	TRBV5-1
TGTGCCAGCAGCCAGGGACTAGCGGCCTACGAGCAGTACTTC	CASSQGLAAYEQYF	-	TRBJ2-7	TRBD2	TRBV9
TGTGCCAGTAGCACCGGGACAGGGTCGAATCAGCCCCAGCATTTT	CASSTGTGSNQPQHF	-	TRBJ1-5	TRBD1	TRBV19
TGCACCAGCAGCCAAGACTCTCTAGCGGGGATAGACGATACGCAGTATTTT	CTSSQDSLAGIDDTQYF	-	TRBJ2-3	-	TRBV1
TGTGCCAGCAGTTTCGGACTAGCGGGACATGTACCGAACACCGGGGAGCTGTTTTTT	CASSFGLAGHVPNTGELFF	-	TRBJ2-2	TRBD2	TRBV28
TGTGCCAGCAGCTTAGCGGTGGCAGATAATGAAAAACTGTTTTTT	CASSLAVADNEKLFF	-	TRBJ1-4	-	TRBV7-9
TGCGCCAGCAGCTTCGGGTCCAGGGGCGATGAGCAGTTCTTC	CASSFGSRGDEQFF	-	TRBJ2-1	-	TRBV5-1
TGTGCCAGCAGTCTTTCCGGGTTTGAAAAACTGTTTTTT	CASSLSGFEKLFF	-	TRBJ1-4	-	TRBV27
TGTGCCAGTAGAATCGGGCAGGGGGCGTTTGATGAAAAACTGTTTTTT	CASRIGQGAFDEKLFF	-	TRBJ1-4	TRBD1	TRBV19
TGTGCCAGCAGCCGCCGACAGGGGCCCGGGGAGCTGTTTTTT	CASSRRQGPGELFF	-	TRBJ2-2	TRBD1	TRBV5-4
TGTGCCAGCAGGGTACCGACGGCTGAAGCTTTCTTT	CASRVPTAEAFF	-	TRBJ1-1	-	TRBV28